This T cell receptor beta chain was identified during a study of blood T cell repertoires in COVID-19. Trimming cost V 6 bases and J 5 bases; bases outside gene matches: 9. The CDR3 spans 14 residues. Germline CDR1 KGHSH, CDR2 LQKENI. Clones were read by immunoSEQ multiplex PCR, and TCRdb kept only the in-frame ones, dropping some. Of about 160,000 clones listed, around 80% were seen once; the top ten hold around 8.1%. Sequenced sample: peripheral blood. The receptor was isolated from a man aged 55 to 69 with acute or convalescent COVID-19. The chain recombines TRBV18 with TRBJ2-7; 8 bases fit TRBD1. CDR3 residues: CASSRGQAGDEQYF. CDR3 in DNA: TGTGCCAGCTCTCGGGGACAGGCAGGGGACGAGCAGTACTTC.